The rows below give T cell receptor beta chains drawn from one sample of a study of T cell repertoires in cytomegalovirus infection. Using its own MiXCR run on the reads, TCRdb lists one record per CDR3 protein. The sample has around 290,000 distinct CDR3 sequences, about a quarter seen once. Sequencing input: PBMCs. The receptors derive from a human donor in good health (CMV status not recorded). Some clones in this sample may be carry-over from other donors' samples. Each CDR3 is given with its conserved first and last residue. The D gene is left open where the match is weak. Expanded clones get a size class; other rows say once, few or many, or leave the size out.

>15|TRBV6-1|TRBJ2-3|NA|NA
CASRGGFVSTDTQYF
TGTGCCAGCAGAGGGGGTTTTGTAAGCACAGATACGCAGTATTTT
>17|TRBV30|TRBJ2-1|NA|TRBD2
CAWIGGTSGASYNEQFF
TGTGCCTGGATAGGAGGGACTAGCGGGGCCTCCTACAATGAGCAGTTCTTC
>12|TRBV7-2|TRBJ2-5|many|NA
CASSLALSDAAF
TGTGCCAGCAGCTTAGCGCTGTCCGACGCCGCCTTC
>15|TRBV15|TRBJ2-5|NA|NA
CATSRDDWGSETQYF
TGTGCCACCAGCAGAGATGACTGGGGTAGTGAGACCCAGTACTTC
>16|TRBV7-2|TRBJ1-4|many|NA
CASSPQKGATNEKLFF
TGTGCCAGCAGCCCTCAGAAAGGGGCAACTAATGAAAAACTGTTTTTT
>14|TRBV20-1|TRBJ2-3|NA|NA
CSASKGLSTDTQYF
TGCAGTGCTAGTAAAGGGCTCTCCACAGATACGCAGTATTTT
>15|TRBV6-2/TRBV6-3|TRBJ2-4|few|NA
CASSPTGAPLNIQYF
TGTGCCAGCAGCCCTACCGGGGCCCCCCTAAACATTCAGTACTTC
>17|TRBV3-1|TRBJ1-1|few|TRBD1
CASSHSDRGREGTEAFF
TGTGCCAGCAGCCATTCGGACAGGGGGCGAGAAGGCACTGAAGCTTTCTTT
>14|TRBV20-1|TRBJ1-6|NA|TRBD1
CSASTGTGDSPLHF
TGCAGTGCTAGCACCGGGACAGGGGATTCACCCCTCCACTTT
>15|TRBV20-1|TRBJ1-1|few|NA
CSASRLGQMNTEAFF
TGCAGTGCTAGCCGGCTTGGACAGATGAACACTGAAGCTTTCTTT
>13|TRBV6-2/TRBV6-3|TRBJ1-2|NA|NA
CASRPDLNYGYTF
TGTGCCAGCAGGCCGGATTTGAACTATGGCTACACCTTC
>17|TRBV7-6|TRBJ2-7|NA|NA
CASSLVVSGGSSYEQYF
TGTGCCAGCAGCTTAGTCGTCTCCGGGGGAAGCTCCTACGAGCAGTACTTC
>12|TRBV6-2/TRBV6-3|TRBJ2-1|few|NA
CASTYRASEQFF
TGTGCCAGCACCTACAGGGCAAGTGAGCAGTTCTTC
>15|TRBV7-2|TRBJ2-1|many|NA
CASSLEAAGYNEQFF
TGTGCCAGCAGCTTAGAAGCAGCGGGCTACAATGAGCAGTTCTTC
>12|TRBV19|TRBJ1-1|few|NA
CACSRENTEAFF
TGTGCCTGTAGCCGGGAGAACACTGAAGCTTTCTTT
>13|TRBV5-1|TRBJ2-7|NA|NA
CASSNRISYEQYF
TGCGCCAGCAGCAACAGGATCTCCTACGAGCAGTACTTC
>15|TRBV7-3|TRBJ2-1|many|NA
CASSLIGGAYNEQFF
TGTGCCAGCAGCTTAATAGGGGGGGCCTACAATGAGCAGTTCTTC
>15|TRBV28|TRBJ1-1|NA|TRBD1
CASNELTGGLTEAFF
TGTGCCAGCAACGAGCTAACAGGGGGTCTTACTGAAGCTTTCTTT
>12|TRBV20-1|TRBJ2-5|few|TRBD2
CSARLAGETQYF
TGCAGTGCTAGGCTAGCGGGGGAGACCCAGTACTTC
>14|TRBV7-8|TRBJ1-6|many|NA
CASSNQGTDSPLHF
TGTGCCAGCAGCAACCAGGGGACGGATTCACCCCTCCACTTT
>13|TRBV5-1|TRBJ2-3|many|NA
CASSSGSTDTQYF
TGTGCCAGCAGCTCAGGGTCGACAGATACGCAGTATTTT
>15|TRBV29-1|TRBJ2-2|NA|TRBD2
CSVTTSGGPGGELFF
TGCAGCGTGACGACTAGCGGGGGGCCCGGCGGGGAGCTGTTTTTT
>15|TRBV11-2|TRBJ2-7|NA|NA
CASSSLASAMYEQYF
TGTGCCAGCAGCTCACTAGCTAGCGCTATGTACGAGCAGTACTTC
>14|TRBV6-2/TRBV6-3|TRBJ2-3|many|NA
CASRDTTGPPSQYF
TGTGCCAGCAGGGACACGACGGGCCCTCCTTCGCAGTATTTT
>14|TRBV7-8|TRBJ2-2|many|NA
CASSPTENTGELFF
TGTGCCAGCAGCCCGACAGAGAACACCGGGGAGCTGTTTTTT
>16|TRBV5-6|TRBJ2-3|few|TRBD1
CASSRPGQGWTDTQYF
TGTGCCAGCAGCCGCCCGGGACAGGGATGGACAGATACGCAGTATTTT
>15|TRBV27|TRBJ2-1|NA|NA
CASSFVGPTYNEQFF
TGTGCCAGCAGTTTTGTCGGGCCCACCTACAATGAGCAGTTCTTC
>16|TRBV7-8|TRBJ2-1|NA|TRBD2
CASSLARTGGTNEQFF
TGTGCCAGCAGCTTAGCAAGGACGGGAGGTACCAATGAGCAGTTCTTC
>15|TRBV7-2|TRBJ2-7|many|NA
CASSQGALASYEQYF
TGTGCCAGCAGTCAAGGCGCACTAGCATCCTACGAGCAGTACTTC
>15|TRBV20-1|TRBJ2-1|once|TRBD2
CSARPGGNGYNEQFF
TGCAGTGCTAGGCCGGGGGGTAATGGGTACAATGAGCAGTTCTTC
>14|TRBV27|TRBJ2-7|many|TRBD2
CASSLSGSPYEQYF
TGTGCCAGCAGTTTAAGCGGGAGCCCCTACGAGCAGTACTTC
>14|TRBV4-1|TRBJ1-2|NA|NA
CASSQDPAGYGYTF
TGCGCCAGCAGCCAAGATCCGGCCGGGTATGGCTACACCTTC
>17|TRBV27|TRBJ2-2|NA|NA
CASSLRSRGANTGELFF
TGTGCCAGCAGTTTAAGGTCGAGGGGGGCGAACACCGGGGAGCTGTTTTTT
>13|TRBV6-6|TRBJ2-5|few|NA
CASSVSIKETQYF
TGTGCCAGCAGTGTTTCGATCAAAGAGACCCAGTACTTC
>12|TRBV12-3/TRBV12-4|TRBJ1-1|NA|NA
CASTRTTTEAFF
TGTGCCAGCACCCGAACTACCACTGAAGCTTTCTTT
>15|TRBV7-2|TRBJ2-7|many|NA
CASSLEGLLGYEQYF
TGTGCCAGCAGCTTAGAGGGCCTCCTGGGGTACGAGCAGTACTTC
>17|TRBV7-2|TRBJ1-6|many|NA
CASSSPRGTTYNSPLHF
TGTGCCAGCAGCTCGCCGAGGGGGACCACCTATAATTCACCCCTCCACTTT
>15|TRBV12-3/TRBV12-4|TRBJ2-1|NA|TRBD1
CASSTGQGIYNEQFF
TGTGCCAGCAGTACGGGACAGGGGATATACAATGAGCAGTTCTTC
>14|TRBV2|TRBJ2-1|NA|NA
CASSEGSQGNEQFF
TGTGCCAGCAGTGAAGGCTCGCAGGGGAATGAGCAGTTCTTC
>15|TRBV28|TRBJ1-3|few|TRBD1
CASSATGGSGNTIYF
TGTGCCAGCAGTGCTACAGGGGGCTCAGGAAACACCATATATTTT
>16|TRBV7-6|TRBJ2-5|medium-sized|TRBD2
CASSSLAAGAGETQYF
TGTGCCAGCAGCTCCCTAGCTGCGGGAGCGGGAGAGACCCAGTACTTC
>15|TRBV28|TRBJ2-2|NA|NA
CASRKGGQNTGELFF
TGTGCCAGCAGAAAAGGCGGACAGAACACCGGGGAGCTGTTTTTT
>15|TRBV28|TRBJ2-4|many|NA
CASSSLQIDKNIQYF
TGTGCCAGCAGTTCCTTACAGATTGATAAAAACATTCAGTACTTC
>15|TRBV10-2|TRBJ2-3|few|NA
CASSEVPPGGDTQYF
TGCGCCAGCAGTGAGGTCCCCCCCGGGGGCGATACGCAGTATTTT
>14|TRBV6-2/TRBV6-3|TRBJ1-2|NA|NA
CASSYTGGPLGYTF
TGTGCCAGCAGTTACACGGGGGGACCTCTTGGCTACACCTTC
>15|TRBV28|TRBJ1-5|NA|NA
CASSLRPRGNQPQHF
TGTGCCAGCAGTTTAAGACCGAGGGGCAATCAGCCCCAGCATTTT